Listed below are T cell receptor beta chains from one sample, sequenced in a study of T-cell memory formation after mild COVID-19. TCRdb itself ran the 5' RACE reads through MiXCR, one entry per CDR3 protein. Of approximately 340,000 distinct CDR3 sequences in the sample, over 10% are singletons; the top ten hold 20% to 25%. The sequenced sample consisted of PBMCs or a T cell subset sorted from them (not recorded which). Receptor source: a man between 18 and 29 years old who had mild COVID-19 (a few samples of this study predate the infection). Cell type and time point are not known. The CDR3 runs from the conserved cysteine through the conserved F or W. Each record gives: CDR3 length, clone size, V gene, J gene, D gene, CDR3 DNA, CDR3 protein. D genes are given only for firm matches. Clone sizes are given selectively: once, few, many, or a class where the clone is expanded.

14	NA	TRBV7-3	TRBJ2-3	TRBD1	TGTGCCAGCGCCGGGACAGGGGTCGGAGATACGCAGTATTTT	CASAGTGVGDTQYF
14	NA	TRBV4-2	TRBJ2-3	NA	TGTGCCAGCAGCCAGGAGAGGGGCACAGATACGCAGTATTTT	CASSQERGTDTQYF
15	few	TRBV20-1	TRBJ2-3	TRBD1	TGCAGTGCTAACTCGATGACAGGGGGCACAGATACGCAGTATTTT	CSANSMTGGTDTQYF
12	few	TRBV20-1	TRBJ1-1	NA	TGCAGTGCCCGCAGTGTGAACACTGAAGCTTTCTTT	CSARSVNTEAFF
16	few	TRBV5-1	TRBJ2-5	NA	TGCGCCAGCAGCGGGGGACGGGACTCGCGAGGTGAGACCCAGTACTTC	CASSGGRDSRGETQYF
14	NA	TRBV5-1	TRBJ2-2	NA	TGCGCCAGCAGCTTGGCGGGGGTTCCCGGGGAGCTGTTTTTT	CASSLAGVPGELFF
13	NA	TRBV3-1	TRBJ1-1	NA	TGTGCCAGCACCGGGGCTATGAACACTGAAGCTTTCTTT	CASTGAMNTEAFF
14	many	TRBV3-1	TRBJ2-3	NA	TGTGCCAGCAGCCCACTACTAGGTGCAGATACGCAGTATTTT	CASSPLLGADTQYF
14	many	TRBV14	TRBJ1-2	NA	TGTGCCAGCAGCGCTCAGCTAGGTGACTATGGCTACACCTTC	CASSAQLGDYGYTF
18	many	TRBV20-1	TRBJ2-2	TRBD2	TGCAGTGTCCGCCGGGGGGTCTCTCCCAACGGGGGCACCGGGGAGCTGTTTTTT	CSVRRGVSPNGGTGELFF
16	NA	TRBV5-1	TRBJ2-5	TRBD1	TGCGCCAGCAGCCCCTCCCGGACAGGGGGCCGGGAGACCCAGTACTTC	CASSPSRTGGRETQYF
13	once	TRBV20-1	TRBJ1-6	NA	TGCAGTGCTGCCACGGGCGTAGGGTCACCCCTCCACTTT	CSAATGVGSPLHF
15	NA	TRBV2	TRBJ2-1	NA	TGTGCCAGCAGTGTAGGGCGGGGTGCCTACAATGAGCAGTTCTTC	CASSVGRGAYNEQFF
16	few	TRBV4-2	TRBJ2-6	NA	TGTGCCAGCAGCCAAGATGAAGGGACTGGGGCCAACGTCCTGACTTTC	CASSQDEGTGANVLTF
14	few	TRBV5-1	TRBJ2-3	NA	TGCGCCAGCAGGAGTCGTAGCCCCCCAGATACGCAGTATTTT	CASRSRSPPDTQYF
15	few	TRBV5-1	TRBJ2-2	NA	TGCGCCAGCAGCTTCTCTCCGGGTGGCACCGGGGAGCTGTTTTTT	CASSFSPGGTGELFF
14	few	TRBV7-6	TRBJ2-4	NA	TGTGCCAGCAGCTTAGATGGGCAGAACGACATTCAGTACTTC	CASSLDGQNDIQYF
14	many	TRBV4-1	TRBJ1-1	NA	TGCGCCAGCAGCCAAGATGGAGGGGGCACTGAAGCTTTCTTT	CASSQDGGGTEAFF
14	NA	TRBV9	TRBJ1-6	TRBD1	TGTGCCAGCAGCGACGGGACAGGCCCCCTCCCCCTCCACTTT	CASSDGTGPLPLHF
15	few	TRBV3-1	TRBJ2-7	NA	TGTGCCAGCAGCCAAGAGGGGGTCGGCTCCTACGAGCAGTACTTC	CASSQEGVGSYEQYF
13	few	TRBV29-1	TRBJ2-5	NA	TGCAGCGTTGAAGTTCTAGGGCTAGAGACCCAGTACTTC	CSVEVLGLETQYF
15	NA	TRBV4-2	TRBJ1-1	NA	TGTGCCAGCAGCCAAGATGTGGGGCGGAGCGCTGAAGCTTTCTTT	CASSQDVGRSAEAFF
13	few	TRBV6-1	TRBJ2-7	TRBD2	TGTGCCAGCCTGGGACTAGCGGGCTACGAGCAGTACTTC	CASLGLAGYEQYF
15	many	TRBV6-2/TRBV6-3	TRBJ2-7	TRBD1	TGTGCCAGCACCCTATCCGGGACAGGGCCTCGCGAGCAGTACTTC	CASTLSGTGPREQYF
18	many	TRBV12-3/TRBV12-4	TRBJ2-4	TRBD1	TGTGCCAGCAGTCCTCCCCGTCGGACAGGGGGAGCCAAAAACATTCAGTACTTC	CASSPPRRTGGAKNIQYF
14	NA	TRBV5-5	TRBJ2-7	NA	TGTGCCAGCATGGCCCTGGGGCCAACCTACGAGCAGTACTTC	CASMALGPTYEQYF
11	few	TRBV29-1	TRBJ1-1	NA	TGCAGCGTTGACGTGAACACTGAAGCTTTCTTT	CSVDVNTEAFF
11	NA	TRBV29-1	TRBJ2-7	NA	TGCAGCGTTTCGGCTCTCTTCGAGCAGTACTTC	CSVSALFEQYF
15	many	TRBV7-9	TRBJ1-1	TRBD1	TGTGCCAGCAGCTTAGTGGACAGGGCGAACACTGAAGCTTTCTTT	CASSLVDRANTEAFF
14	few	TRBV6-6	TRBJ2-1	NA	TGTGCCAGCGTGTCTGAAAGCTCCTACAATGAGCAGTTCTTC	CASVSESSYNEQFF
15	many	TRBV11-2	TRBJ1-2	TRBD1	TGTGCCAGCAGCTCGATCCGGACAGGGAACTATGGCTACACCTTC	CASSSIRTGNYGYTF
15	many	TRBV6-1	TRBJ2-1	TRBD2	TGTGCCAGCAGTGACGGGGCGGGGGACTACAATGAGCAGTTCTTC	CASSDGAGDYNEQFF
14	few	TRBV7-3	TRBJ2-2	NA	TGTGCCAGCAGCCCAGGGCCGGAGACCGGGGAGCTGTTTTTT	CASSPGPETGELFF
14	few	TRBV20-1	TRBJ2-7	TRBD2	TGCAGTGCTAGAGATCTGAAGCGGGGGTACGAGCAGTACTTC	CSARDLKRGYEQYF
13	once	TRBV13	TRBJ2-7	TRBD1	TGTGCCAGCAGCTGGGACAGGGGGTCAGGGCAGTACTTC	CASSWDRGSGQYF
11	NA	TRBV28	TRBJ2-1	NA	TGTGCCAGCAGTTCCTCCCCCGGGCAGTTCTTC	CASSSSPGQFF
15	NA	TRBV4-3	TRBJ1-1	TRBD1	TGCGCCAGCAGCCAAGTCCCAGGGGGCAAGACTGAAGCTTTCTTT	CASSQVPGGKTEAFF
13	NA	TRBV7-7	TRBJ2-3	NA	TGTGCTAGCAGCTCCAACGCGTTGGATACGCAGTATTTT	CASSSNALDTQYF
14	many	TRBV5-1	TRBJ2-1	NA	TGCGCCAGCAGCGATAGCACCATAGCCAATGAGCAGTTCTTC	CASSDSTIANEQFF
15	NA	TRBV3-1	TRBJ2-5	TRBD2	TGTGCCAGCAGCCAGGTTATAGCGGGGGGGTACACCCAGTACTTC	CASSQVIAGGYTQYF
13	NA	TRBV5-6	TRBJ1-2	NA	TGTGCCAGCAGCCCTTCTGGACTCTATGGCTACACCTTC	CASSPSGLYGYTF
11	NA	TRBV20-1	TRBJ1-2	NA	TGCAGTGCTAGTGGGGGTCATGGCTACACCTTC	CSASGGHGYTF
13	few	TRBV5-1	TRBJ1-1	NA	TGCGCCAGCAGCTTGGAGGACAACCAAGAAGCTTTCTTT	CASSLEDNQEAFF
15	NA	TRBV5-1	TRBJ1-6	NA	TGCGCCAGCAGCTTGGTAGAAGACCTAAATTCACCCCTCCACTTT	CASSLVEDLNSPLHF